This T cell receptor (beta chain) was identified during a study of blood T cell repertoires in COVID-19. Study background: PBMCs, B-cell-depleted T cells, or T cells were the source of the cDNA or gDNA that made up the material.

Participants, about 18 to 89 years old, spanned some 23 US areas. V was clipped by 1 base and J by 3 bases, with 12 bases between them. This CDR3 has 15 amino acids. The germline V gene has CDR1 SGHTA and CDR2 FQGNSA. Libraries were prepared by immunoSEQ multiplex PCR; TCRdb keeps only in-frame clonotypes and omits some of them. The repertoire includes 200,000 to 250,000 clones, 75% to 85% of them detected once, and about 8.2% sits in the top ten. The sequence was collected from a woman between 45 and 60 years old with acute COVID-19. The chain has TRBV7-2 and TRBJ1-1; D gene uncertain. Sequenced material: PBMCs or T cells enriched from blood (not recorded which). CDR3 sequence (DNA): TGTGCCAGCAGCTTAGAGCCACTTGGGCACACTGAAGCTTTCTTT. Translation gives CASSLEPLGHTEAFF.